The source of this TCR beta chain is a study of CD8 T cells in Susac syndrome. CD8+ and CD4+ T cells taken from blood had their TCR beta sequenced. Relapsing-remitting disease, either stable or active, was present in the multiple sclerosis controls, who were treatment-naive patients. Random hexamers were used to reverse transcribe the RNA input (about 0.45 to 1 ug). The authors amplified TCR beta CDR3 across 54 Vbeta and 13 Jbeta using immunoSEQ multiplex PCR. TCRdb recomputed calls from the immunoSEQ multiplex PCR reads with MiXCR, one row per CDR3 protein. The sample includes approximately 300,000 distinct CDR3 sequences, around 85% seen only once; the top ten take around 0.2%. This CDR3 region has 12 residues. Per the germline V gene, CDR1 is DFQATT and CDR2 is SNEGSKA (reference sequence). Trimming removed 1 base at V and 3 bases at J, with 7 bases between.

The sequence derives from a human donor with multiple sclerosis. The sample comprised CD8+ T cells from PBMCs. The chain has TRBV20-1 and TRBJ2-7, with no clear D. The CDR3 DNA reads as TGCAGTGCTAGAGGGTGGGACTACGAGCAGTACTTC. Protein: CSARGWDYEQYF.